The source of this T cell receptor beta chain is a study of T cell clones after liver transplantation. With respect to this clone: Its matching antigen is unknown.

Produced via immunoSEQ multiplex PCR; TCRdb's table is partial and in-frame only. The sample lists fewer than 110,000 clones, approximately 79% seen once, with approximately 3% in the top ten. Germline V CDR1 and CDR2: LNHDA, SQIVND (reference sequence). The CDR3 contains 15 residues. The V end lost 5 bases, the J end lost 1 base, and 12 bases lay between the germline ends. The study, taken as a whole, reports: Low donor cell numbers restricted donor-reactive repertoire measurement in a couple of subjects. A significant post-transplant drop in circulating graft-donor-reactive CD4 TCRbeta sequences occurred in most of the 8 subjects.

The specimen was CD4+ T cells from blood, collected 47 months after liver transplant. The receptor was isolated from a human patient who received a liver transplant. Some T cells may have originated in the graft donor. The rearrangement joins TRBV19 to TRBJ2-1; tentatively, D is TRBD1 (6 bases). Here the CDR3 reads CASSRTGISYNEQFF. CDR3 coding DNA: TGTGCCAGTAGTCGCACAGGGATATCCTACAATGAGCAGTTCTTC.